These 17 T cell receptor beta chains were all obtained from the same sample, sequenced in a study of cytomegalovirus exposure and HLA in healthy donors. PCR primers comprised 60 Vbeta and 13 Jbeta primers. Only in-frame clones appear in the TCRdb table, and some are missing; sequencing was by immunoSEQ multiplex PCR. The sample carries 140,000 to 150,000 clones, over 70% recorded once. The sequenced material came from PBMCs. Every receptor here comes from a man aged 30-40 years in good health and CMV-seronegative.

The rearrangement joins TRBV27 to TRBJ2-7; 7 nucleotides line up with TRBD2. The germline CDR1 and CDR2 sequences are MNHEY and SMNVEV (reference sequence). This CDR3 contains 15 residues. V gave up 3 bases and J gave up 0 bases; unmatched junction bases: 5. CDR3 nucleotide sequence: TGTGCCAGCAGTTTTCGGCGGGGGAGCTCCTACGAGCAGTACTTC. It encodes CASSFRRGSSYEQYF.

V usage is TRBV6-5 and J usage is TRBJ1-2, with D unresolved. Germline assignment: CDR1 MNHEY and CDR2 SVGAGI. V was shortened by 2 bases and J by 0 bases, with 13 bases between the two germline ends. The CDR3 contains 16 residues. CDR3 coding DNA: TGTGCCAGCAGTTACGACCGTTTGCGGGCTAACTATGGCTACACCTTC. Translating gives CASSYDRLRANYGYTF.

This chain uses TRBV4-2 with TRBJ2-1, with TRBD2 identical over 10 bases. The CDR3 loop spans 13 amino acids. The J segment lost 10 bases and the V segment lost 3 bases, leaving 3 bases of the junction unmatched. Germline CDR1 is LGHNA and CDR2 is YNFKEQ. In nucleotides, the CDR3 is TGTGCCAGCAGCCATGGACTAGCGGAAGAGCAGTTCTTC. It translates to CASSHGLAEEQFF.

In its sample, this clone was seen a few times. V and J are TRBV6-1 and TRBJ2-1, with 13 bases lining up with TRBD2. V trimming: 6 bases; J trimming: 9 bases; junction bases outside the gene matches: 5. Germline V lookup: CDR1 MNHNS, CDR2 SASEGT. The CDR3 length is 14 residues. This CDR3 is CASRGTSGTGEQFF. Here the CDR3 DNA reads TGTGCCAGCAGAGGGACTAGCGGGACTGGTGAGCAGTTCTTC.

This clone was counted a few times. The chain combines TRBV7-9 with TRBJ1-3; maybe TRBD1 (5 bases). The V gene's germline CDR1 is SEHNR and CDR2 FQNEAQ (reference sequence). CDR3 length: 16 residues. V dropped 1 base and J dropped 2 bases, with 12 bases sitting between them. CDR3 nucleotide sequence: TGTGCCAGCAGCTTAGGCCCGGGGGATCCTGGAAACACCATATATTTT. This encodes CASSLGPGDPGNTIYF. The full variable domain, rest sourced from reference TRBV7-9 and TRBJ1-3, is DTGVSQNPRHKITKRGQNVTFRCDPISEHNRLYWYRQTLGQGPEFLTYFQNEAQLEKSRLLSDRFSAERPKGSFSTLEIQRTEQGDSAMYLCASSLGPGDPGNTIYFGEGSWLTVV.

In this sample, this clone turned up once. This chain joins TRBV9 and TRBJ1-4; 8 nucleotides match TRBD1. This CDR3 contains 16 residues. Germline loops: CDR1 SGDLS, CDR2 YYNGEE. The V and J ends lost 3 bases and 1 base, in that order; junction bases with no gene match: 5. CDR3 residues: CASSERGQGTNEKLFF. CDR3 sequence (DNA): TGTGCCAGCAGCGAGAGAGGACAGGGAACTAATGAAAAACTGTTTTTT.

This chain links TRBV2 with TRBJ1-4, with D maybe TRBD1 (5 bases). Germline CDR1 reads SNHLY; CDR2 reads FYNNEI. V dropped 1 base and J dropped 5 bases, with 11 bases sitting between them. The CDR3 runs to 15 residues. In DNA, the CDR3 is TGTGCCAGCAGTGAAGAAGGGGTCTTGAATGAAAAACTGTTTTTT. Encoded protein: CASSEEGVLNEKLFF. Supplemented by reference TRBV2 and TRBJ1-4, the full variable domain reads EPEVTQTPSHQVTQMGQEVILRCVPISNHLYFYWYRQILGQKVEFLVSFYNNEISEKSEIFDDQFSVERPDGSNFTLKIRSTKLEDSAMYFCASSEEGVLNEKLFFGSGTQLSVL.

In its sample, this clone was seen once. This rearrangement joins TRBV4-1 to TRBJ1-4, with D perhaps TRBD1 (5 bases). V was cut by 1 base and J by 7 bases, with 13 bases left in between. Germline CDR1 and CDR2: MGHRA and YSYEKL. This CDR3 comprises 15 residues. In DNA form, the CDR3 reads TGCGCCAGCAGCCAAGGATCCGGGGGTTTTGAAAAACTGTTTTTT. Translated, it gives CASSQGSGGFEKLFF.

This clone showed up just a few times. The DNA for the CDR3 is TGCGCCAGCAGGCCAATGGAGGCGGGGGCGAGCTCCTACAATGAGCAGTTCTTC. Amino acids: CASRPMEAGASSYNEQFF. The J gene is TRBJ2-1, the V gene TRBV23-1; D possibly corresponds to TRBD2 (7 bases). TRBV23-1 is known as an ORF, though its function is uncertain. The CDR3 extends over 18 amino acids. The V and J ends lost 6 bases and 0 bases respectively, with 21 bases between them.

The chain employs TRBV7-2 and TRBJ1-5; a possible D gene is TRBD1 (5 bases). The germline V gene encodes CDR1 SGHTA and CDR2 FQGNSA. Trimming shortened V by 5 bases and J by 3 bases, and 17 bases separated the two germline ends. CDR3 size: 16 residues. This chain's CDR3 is CASSLGVGGPNQPQHF. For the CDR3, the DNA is TGTGCCAGCAGCCTCGGAGTGGGGGGTCCCAATCAGCCCCAGCATTTT.

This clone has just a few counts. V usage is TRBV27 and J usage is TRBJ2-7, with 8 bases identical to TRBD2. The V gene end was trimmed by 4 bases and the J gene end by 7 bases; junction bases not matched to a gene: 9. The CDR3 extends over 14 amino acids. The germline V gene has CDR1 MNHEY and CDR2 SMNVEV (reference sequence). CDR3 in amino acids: CASSSRGGSGEQYF. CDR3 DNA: TGTGCCAGCAGTTCCCGGGGGGGCTCGGGAGAGCAGTACTTC.

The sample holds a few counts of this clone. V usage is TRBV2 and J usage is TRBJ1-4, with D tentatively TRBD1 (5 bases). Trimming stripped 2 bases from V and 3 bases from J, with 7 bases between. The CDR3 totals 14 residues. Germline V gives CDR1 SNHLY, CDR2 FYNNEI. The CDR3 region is CASSELQANEKLFF. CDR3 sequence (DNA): TGTGCCAGCAGTGAATTACAGGCTAATGAAAAACTGTTTTTT.

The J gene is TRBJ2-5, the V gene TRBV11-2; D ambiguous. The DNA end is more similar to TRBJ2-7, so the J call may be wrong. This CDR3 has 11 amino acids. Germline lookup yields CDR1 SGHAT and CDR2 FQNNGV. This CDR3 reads CASSLAYEQYF. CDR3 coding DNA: TGTGCCAGCAGCCTCGCCTACGAGCAGTACTTC.

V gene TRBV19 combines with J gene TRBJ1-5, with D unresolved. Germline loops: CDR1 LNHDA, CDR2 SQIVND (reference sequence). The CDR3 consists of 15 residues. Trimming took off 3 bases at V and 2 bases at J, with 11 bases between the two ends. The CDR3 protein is CASSIPKVGNQPQHF. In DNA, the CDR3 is TGTGCCAGTAGTATCCCCAAAGTAGGCAATCAGCCCCAGCATTTT.

Here the CDR3 DNA reads TGTGCCAGCAGTGAAGCTCCGGGCGGGAGGGCCTCCAATGAGCAGTTCTTC. Translation gives CASSEAPGGRASNEQFF. The chain links TRBV2 to TRBJ2-1, with 9 bases identical to TRBD2. Germline V lookup: CDR1 SNHLY, CDR2 FYNNEI. There are 17 residues in the CDR3. After removal of 0 bases from V and 6 bases from J, the junction contained 9 bases not matched to a gene. The entire variable domain, with the rest obtained from reference TRBV2 and TRBJ2-1, is as follows: EPEVTQTPSHQVTQMGQEVILRCVPISNHLYFYWYRQILGQKVEFLVSFYNNEISEKSEIFDDQFSVERPDGSNFTLKIRSTKLEDSAMYFCASSEAPGGRASNEQFFGPGTRLTVL.

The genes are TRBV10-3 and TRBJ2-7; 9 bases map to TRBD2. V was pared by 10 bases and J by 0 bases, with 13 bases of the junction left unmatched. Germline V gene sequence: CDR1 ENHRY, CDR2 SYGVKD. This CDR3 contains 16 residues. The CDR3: CATGGVAGDHSYEQYF. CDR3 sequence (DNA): TGTGCCACGGGGGGGGTAGCGGGAGATCACTCCTACGAGCAGTACTTC.

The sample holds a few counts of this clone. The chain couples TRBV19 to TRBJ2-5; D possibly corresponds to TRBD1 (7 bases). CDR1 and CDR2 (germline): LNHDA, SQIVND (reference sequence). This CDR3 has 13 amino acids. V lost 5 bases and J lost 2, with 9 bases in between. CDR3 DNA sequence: TGTGCCAGTAGTCCAGGGGGGCAAGAGACCCAGTACTTC. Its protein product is CASSPGGQETQYF.